Shown below are 27 T cell receptor beta chains from a single sample sequenced in a study of Graves' ophthalmopathy and Graves' hyperthyroidism. Beta-chain TCR CDR3 regions were amplified from RNA transcripts. HTBI-primed first-round RT-PCR preceded second-round multiplex PCR. TCRdb processed the multiplex PCR reads anew with MiXCR; each CDR3 protein has one entry. The table shows 200,000 to 250,000 distinct CDR3 sequences, with about 22% occurring only once. Sequences were obtained from peripheral blood. Receptor source: a woman aged 50 to 60 with Graves' ophthalmopathy.

Ten or more counts support this clonotype. The CDR3 sequence: CSATRLDERGISYEQYF. Written as DNA, the CDR3 is TGCAGTGCTACTAGACTTGACGAGCGGGGTATCTCCTACGAGCAGTACTTC. The V call is TRBV20-1, the J call TRBJ2-7; TRBD2 matches 7 bases. Germline V gives CDR1 DFQATT, CDR2 SNEGSKA (reference sequence). This CDR3 contains 17 residues. The V segment lost 4 bases and the J segment 0 bases; nucleotides outside the gene matches: 15.

V is TRBV5-5 and J is TRBJ1-3; possible D gene TRBD1, 5 bases. Germline assignment: CDR1 SGHKS and CDR2 YYEKEE (reference sequence). The CDR3 totals 15 residues. Trimming took 0 bases from V and 0 from J, leaving 7 bases between them. Here the CDR3 reads CASSLAGLSGNTIYF. CDR3 in DNA: TGTGCCAGCAGCTTGGCAGGGCTCTCTGGAAACACCATATATTTT.

This chain connects TRBV19 to TRBJ2-7; TRBD1 is a possible D gene (8 bases). The CDR3 totals 15 residues. From germline, CDR1 is LNHDA and CDR2 SQIVND (reference sequence). Trimming removed 4 bases at V and 4 bases at J, with 17 bases between. The CDR3 protein is CASSNTHRGGYEQYF. CDR3 in DNA: TGTGCCAGTAGTAACACGCACAGGGGGGGTTACGAGCAGTACTTC.

This clonotype was seen repeatedly, ten times or more. This chain connects TRBV29-1 to TRBJ2-5, with TRBD2 matching 9 bases. This CDR3 has 13 amino acids. Germline V CDR1 and CDR2: SQVTM, ANQGSEA. CDR3 loop: CSALVREGETQYF. CDR3 coding DNA: TGCAGTGCCCTGGTGCGGGAGGGAGAGACCCAGTACTTC.

The chain employs TRBV14 and TRBJ2-7; 9 bases line up with TRBD2. CDR3 size: 15 residues. Germline CDR1 is SGHDN and CDR2 is FVKESK. Trimming cost V 4 bases and J 5 bases; bases outside gene matches: 9. Written as DNA, the CDR3 is TGTGCCAGCAGCCTCCAATGGGCTAGCGGGAACGAGCAGTACTTC. Protein sequence: CASSLQWASGNEQYF.

This clonotype was observed many times. The chain couples TRBV27 to TRBJ2-5; D unclear. From germline, CDR1 is MNHEY and CDR2 SMNVEV (reference sequence). Trimming removed 8 bases at V and 5 bases at J, with 15 bases between. The CDR3 loop spans 13 amino acids. CDR3 DNA sequence: TGTGCCAGCCGCCCACCTTTTAGGGAGACCCAGTACTTC. As protein: CASRPPFRETQYF.

The chain carries TRBV16 and TRBJ1-5; possibly TRBD1 for D (6 bases). Trimming stripped 3 bases from V and 2 bases from J, with 14 bases between. Germline V gene lookup returns CDR1 KGHSY and CDR2 FQNENV. The CDR3 has 16 residues. CDR3 DNA: TGTGCCAGCAGCCACGATTTGGGGGCGGGCAATCAGCCCCAGCATTTT. Encoded protein: CASSHDLGAGNQPQHF.

V is TRBV9 and J is TRBJ1-4; D possibly corresponds to TRBD1 (6 bases). In germline, CDR1 is SGDLS, CDR2 YYNGEE. The V gene lost 1 base and the J gene lost 3 bases, with 13 bases spanning the gap. The CDR3 consists of 16 residues. The CDR3: CASSVSDNRANEKLFF. The CDR3 DNA reads TGTGCCAGCAGCGTAAGTGACAACAGGGCTAATGAAAAACTGTTTTTT.

The chain has TRBV18 and TRBJ2-5, with D possibly matching TRBD1 (6 bases). The CDR3 is 16 amino acids. In germline, CDR1 is KGHSH, CDR2 LQKENI. Trimming took 0 bases from V and 0 from J, leaving 11 bases between them. CDR3 in DNA: TGTGCCAGCTCACCACCGGTGAGGGGGTACCAAGAGACCCAGTACTTC. This sequence encodes CASSPPVRGYQETQYF.

Only a few counts were recorded for this clonotype. The genes are TRBV28 and TRBJ1-1, with D possibly TRBD1 on 6 matching bases. CDR1 MDHEN and CDR2 SYDVKM come from the germline V gene. This CDR3 contains 14 residues. Trimming removed 0 bases from V and 7 bases from J, with 12 bases in between. Written as DNA, the CDR3 is TGTGCCAGCAGTTTATGGCCGGGGGCGGTTGAAGCTTTCTTT. It encodes CASSLWPGAVEAFF.

J is TRBJ1-1 and V is TRBV6-5; perhaps TRBD1 as D (6 bases). The V end was cut by 1 base, the J end by 8 bases, with 8 bases between. Germline CDR1 and CDR2: MNHEY and SVGAGI. The CDR3 length is 12 residues. This chain's CDR3 is CASSYLRGEAFF. The CDR3 region has the DNA TGTGCCAGCAGTTACTTAAGGGGGGAAGCTTTCTTT.

The table lists this clonotype with a few counts. The chain couples TRBV19 to TRBJ1-1, with 9 bases that match TRBD1. The V and J ends lost 5 bases and 4 bases, in that order; junction bases with no gene match: 5. Germline V gene sequence: CDR1 LNHDA, CDR2 SQIVND (reference sequence). The CDR3 runs 14 residues. The CDR3 nucleotides are TGTGCCAGTAGTGAACGACAGGGGGGCACTGAAGCTTTCTTT. Translating gives CASSERQGGTEAFF.

This clonotype was counted at least ten times. The genes are TRBV7-9 and TRBJ1-5; perhaps TRBD1 as D (5 bases). Germline values: CDR1 SEHNR, CDR2 FQNEAQ (reference sequence). Trimming shortened V by 4 bases and J by 7 bases, and 11 bases separated the two germline ends. The length of the CDR3 is 13 residues. The CDR3 coding sequence is TGTGCCAGCAGCTCCAGGGCTGAGCAGCCCCAGCATTTT. Amino acids: CASSSRAEQPQHF.

This clonotype was found many times. This rearrangement joins TRBV11-2 to TRBJ2-7; a possible D gene is TRBD2 (6 bases). The V end lost 3 bases, the J end lost 4 bases, and 25 bases lay between the germline ends. CDR3 size: 18 residues. CDR1 SGHAT and CDR2 FQNNGV come from the germline V gene. The CDR3 DNA follows: TGTGCCAGCAGCTTCACATTCCACATGGGACTCCCTTGGTACGAGCAGTACTTC. Translating it yields CASSFTFHMGLPWYEQYF.

This clonotype was seen at least ten times. The rearrangement joins TRBV20-1 to TRBJ2-7, with D hard to call. Germline CDR1 is DFQATT and CDR2 is SNEGSKA (reference sequence). The germline V and J ends were trimmed by 5 bases and 4 bases, with 15 bases remaining between them. The CDR3 loop spans 13 amino acids. The CDR3 sequence: CSAPTRPSYEQYF. The CDR3 coding sequence is TGCAGTGCTCCGACACGACCCTCTTACGAGCAGTACTTC.

The sample holds many counts of this clonotype. This may arise from a read error, as a much more abundant clone is one base away. The chain links TRBV27 to TRBJ2-7, with 9 bases aligning to TRBD2. Germline loops: CDR1 MNHEY, CDR2 SMNVEV (reference sequence). The trim removed 2 bases at V and 5 bases at J, leaving 7 bases unmatched. The CDR3 spans 15 residues. The CDR3 nucleotides read TGTGCCAGCAGTTTAACGGCGGGAGGGGTCCACGAGCAGTACTTC. Amino acid sequence: CASSLTAGGVHEQYF.

This clonotype was seen ten or more times. J is TRBJ2-5 and V is TRBV11-2, with 11 positions matching TRBD2. This CDR3 is 15 amino acids long. The germline CDR1 and CDR2 sequences are SGHAT and FQNNGV. With V trimmed by 4 bases and J by 5 bases, 6 bases remained unmatched. The CDR3 reads CASSYSGRAVETQYF. CDR3 DNA: TGTGCCAGCAGCTATAGCGGGAGGGCCGTTGAGACCCAGTACTTC.

The gene calls are TRBV19 and TRBJ2-7; tentatively, D is TRBD1 (6 bases). The CDR3 extends over 11 amino acids. Germline loops: CDR1 LNHDA, CDR2 SQIVND (reference sequence). V dropped 9 bases and J dropped 12 bases, with 18 bases sitting between them. CDR3 bases: TGTGCCAGCAGCTCCCGGGACACTAGGTACTTC. Protein sequence: CASSSRDTRYF. Full variable domain (rest looked up from reference TRBV19 and TRBJ2-7): DGGITQSPKYLFRKEGQNVTLSCEQNLNHDAMYWYRQDPGQGLRLIYYSQIVNDFQKGDIAEGYSVSREKKESFPLTVTSAQKNPTAFYLCASSSRDTRYFGPGTRLTVT.

This clonotype was picked up many times. This chain links TRBV12-3 or TRBV12-4 with TRBJ1-1; the match to TRBD1 covers 8 bases. The CDR3 covers 13 residues. V shed 5 bases, J shed 4 bases, and the junction held 3 bases outside the gene matches. The CDR3 DNA reads as TGTGCCAGCAGTCGCGGGACAGGCACTGAAGCTTTCTTT. Translated: CASSRGTGTEAFF.

The CDR3 bases are TGCAGTGCTAGGCGGACTAGCCTCGGCGGGGAGCAGTACTTC. Protein product: CSARRTSLGGEQYF. The genes are TRBV20-1 and TRBJ2-7; TRBD2 matches 8 bases. Germline lookup yields CDR1 DFQATT and CDR2 SNEGSKA (reference sequence). V shed 3 bases and J 7 bases; nucleotides not matched to a gene: 11. This CDR3 is built from 14 residues.

The V gene is TRBV2, the J gene TRBJ1-2; D ambiguous. The V and J ends lost 5 bases and 8 bases respectively, with 12 bases between them. The CDR3 has 12 amino acids. Germline lookup yields CDR1 SNHLY and CDR2 FYNNEI. The CDR3 reads CASSRAQEGYTF. CDR3 sequence (DNA): TGTGCCAGCAGTAGGGCGCAGGAGGGCTACACCTTC.

This rearrangement joins TRBV30 to TRBJ2-4, with TRBD1 identical over 8 bases. There are 17 residues in the CDR3. Unmatched junction bases numbered 12, after V lost 0 bases and J lost 5 bases. CDR1 is GTSNPN and CDR2 is SVGIG in the germline V gene (reference sequence). CDR3 DNA: TGTGCCTGGAGTGTATTTTCAGGGGGCTATGACGAAAACATTCAGTACTTC. This translates into CAWSVFSGGYDENIQYF.

This clonotype has ten or more counts. The genes are TRBV7-2 and TRBJ2-7; TRBD2 matches at 10 bases. The trim removed 5 bases at V and 5 bases at J, leaving 6 bases unmatched. There are 14 residues in the CDR3. Germline CDR1 and CDR2: SGHTA and FQGNSA. The CDR3 nucleotides read TGTGCCAGCAGCCATGGACTAGCGGTACACGAGCAGTACTTC. Translating it yields CASSHGLAVHEQYF.

This clonotype was recorded at least ten times. The chain is built from TRBV10-3 and TRBJ1-1; 10 nucleotides line up with TRBD1. Germline V gene data show CDR1 as ENHRY and CDR2 as SYGVKD. This CDR3 comprises 13 residues. After removal of 10 bases from V and 4 bases from J, the junction contained 6 bases not matched to a gene. CDR3 amino acids: CATGTGDSTEAFF. DNA of the CDR3: TGTGCCACCGGGACAGGGGATAGCACTGAAGCTTTCTTT.

This clonotype came up many times. The chain uses TRBV24-1 and TRBJ1-2; TRBD1 matches 8 bases. With 5 bases clipped from V and 7 bases from J, the junction kept 8 bases outside the gene matches. Germline-derived CDR1 and CDR2 are KGHDR and SFDVKD. The CDR3 runs to 14 residues. CDR3 protein: CATSAAGQGFGYTF. The CDR3 DNA follows: TGTGCCACCAGTGCCGCTGGACAGGGTTTTGGCTACACCTTC.

This clonotype came up many times. The chain combines TRBV27 with TRBJ2-4; TRBD2 agrees at 9 bases. Trimming took 6 bases from V and 3 from J; bases not matched to a gene: 3. Germline CDR1 and CDR2: MNHEY and SMNVEV (reference sequence). The CDR3 contains 14 residues. CDR3 residues: CASRREGDKNIQYF. The CDR3 DNA follows: TGTGCCAGCAGGCGGGAGGGAGACAAAAACATTCAGTACTTC.

The table lists this clonotype with many counts. The chain has TRBV6-5 and TRBJ1-1; 12 bases align to TRBD1. Germline V gene data show CDR1 as MNHEY and CDR2 as SVGAGI. V lost 2 bases, J lost 10 bases, and 14 bases stayed unmatched. This CDR3 contains 17 residues. The CDR3 nucleotides are TGTGCCAGCAGTTACCGAGGGACAGGGGGCGCCTCAAGCTTAGCTTTCTTT. Its translation is CASSYRGTGGASSLAFF.